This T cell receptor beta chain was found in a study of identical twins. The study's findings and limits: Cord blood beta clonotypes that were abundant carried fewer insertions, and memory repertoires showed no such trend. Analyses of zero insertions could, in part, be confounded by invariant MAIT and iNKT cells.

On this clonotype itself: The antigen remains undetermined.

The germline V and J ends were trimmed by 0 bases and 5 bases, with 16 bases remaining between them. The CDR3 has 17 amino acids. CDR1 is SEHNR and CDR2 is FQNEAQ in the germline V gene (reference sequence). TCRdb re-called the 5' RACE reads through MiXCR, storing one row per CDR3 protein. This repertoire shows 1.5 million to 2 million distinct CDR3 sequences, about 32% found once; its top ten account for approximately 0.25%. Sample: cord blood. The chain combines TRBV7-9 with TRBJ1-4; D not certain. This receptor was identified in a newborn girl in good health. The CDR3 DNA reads TGTGCCAGCAGCTTAGCGCCTACCGGACGGCCAAATGAAAAACTGTTTTTT. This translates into CASSLAPTGRPNEKLFF.